Listed below are T cell receptor beta chains from one sample, sequenced in a study of blood T cell repertoires in COVID-19. The table came from immunoSEQ multiplex PCR; TCRdb's copy has only in-frame clones and leaves some out. The sample holds about 140,000 clones; around 87% are singletons and the top ten take around 5%. The source material was peripheral blood. The origin of the receptors is a human donor in a cohort sampled during active COVID-19. Each CDR3 is given with its conserved first and last residue. D genes are given only for firm matches. Clone size, where shown, is once, few, many, or a class for clones that have expanded.

j_call: TRBJ2-3
d_call: NA
clone_size: NA
v_call: TRBV6-1
cdr3_nt: TGTGCCAGCAGGGAGGGGGCGACAGATACGCAGTATTTT
cdr3_aa: CASREGATDTQYF

j_call: TRBJ1-3
d_call: NA
clone_size: NA
v_call: TRBV12-1
cdr3_nt: TGTGCCAGCAGCTACCAAGCGGTGACCAACCTCGGAAACACCATATATTTT
cdr3_aa: CASSYQAVTNLGNTIYF

j_call: TRBJ1-1
d_call: NA
clone_size: NA
v_call: TRBV7-9
cdr3_nt: TGTGCCAGCAGCTTAGGGAAGGGGGTTGAAGCTTTCTTT
cdr3_aa: CASSLGKGVEAFF

j_call: TRBJ2-1
d_call: TRBD2
clone_size: NA
v_call: TRBV3-1/TRBV3-2
cdr3_nt: TGTGCCAGCAGCCTAGCGGGAGCTGAGCAGTTCTTC
cdr3_aa: CASSLAGAEQFF

j_call: TRBJ2-6
d_call: TRBD2
clone_size: once
v_call: TRBV18
cdr3_nt: TGTGCCAGCTCACCAATCAGTCTAGCGGGAGGCCTAAACTCTGGGGCCAACGTCCTGACTTTC
cdr3_aa: CASSPISLAGGLNSGANVLTF

j_call: TRBJ2-5
d_call: NA
clone_size: NA
v_call: TRBV18
cdr3_nt: TGTGCCAGCTCACCAAGACGGGGCCAAGAGACCCAGTACTTC
cdr3_aa: CASSPRRGQETQYF

j_call: TRBJ1-3
d_call: NA
clone_size: NA
v_call: TRBV7-2
cdr3_nt: TGTGCCAGCAGCCTCACAGGCCTGGGTGGAAACACCATATATTTT
cdr3_aa: CASSLTGLGGNTIYF

j_call: TRBJ1-1
d_call: NA
clone_size: NA
v_call: TRBV3-1/TRBV3-2
cdr3_nt: TGTGCCAGCAGCTTTTCGGAGGGAACTGAAGCTTTCTTT
cdr3_aa: CASSFSEGTEAFF

j_call: TRBJ1-3
d_call: NA
clone_size: NA
v_call: TRBV30
cdr3_nt: TGTGCCTGGAGCCTCTCTGGAAACACCATATATTTT
cdr3_aa: CAWSLSGNTIYF

j_call: TRBJ2-2
d_call: NA
clone_size: NA
v_call: TRBV10-3
cdr3_nt: TGTGCCATCGCAGGACAGCAGAACACCGGGGAGCTGTTTTTT
cdr3_aa: CAIAGQQNTGELFF

j_call: TRBJ2-7
d_call: NA
clone_size: NA
v_call: TRBV5-6
cdr3_nt: TGTGCCAGCAGCTCGTACTACGAGCAGTACTTC
cdr3_aa: CASSSYYEQYF

j_call: TRBJ1-6
d_call: NA
clone_size: NA
v_call: TRBV28
cdr3_nt: TGTGCCAGCAGTTCCCCTGGGCCGAGCTCCTATAATTCACCCCTCCACTTT
cdr3_aa: CASSSPGPSSYNSPLHF

j_call: TRBJ2-1
d_call: TRBD1
clone_size: once
v_call: TRBV6-5
cdr3_nt: TGTGCCAGCAGTTATCTAACAGGGGGGAATGAGCAGTTCTTC
cdr3_aa: CASSYLTGGNEQFF

j_call: TRBJ2-5
d_call: NA
clone_size: NA
v_call: TRBV24-1
cdr3_nt: TGTGCCACCAGTGCTTCCGGGACTCAAGAGACCCAGTACTTC
cdr3_aa: CATSASGTQETQYF

j_call: TRBJ2-7
d_call: NA
clone_size: once
v_call: TRBV30
cdr3_nt: TGTGCCTGGAGGGACAGCCCCAACTCCTACGAGCAGTACTTC
cdr3_aa: CAWRDSPNSYEQYF

j_call: TRBJ2-1
d_call: NA
clone_size: NA
v_call: TRBV7-9
cdr3_nt: TGTGCCAGCAGCTTAGTGGCGGCAGGGTGGGGTGAGCAGTTCTTC
cdr3_aa: CASSLVAAGWGEQFF

j_call: TRBJ1-1
d_call: NA
clone_size: NA
v_call: TRBV4-1
cdr3_nt: TGCGCCAGCAGCCTCCGGGAGACCATGAACACTGAAGCTTTCTTT
cdr3_aa: CASSLRETMNTEAFF

j_call: TRBJ1-6
d_call: TRBD1
clone_size: NA
v_call: TRBV6-5
cdr3_nt: TGTGCCAGCAGGGGGACAGCCCATTCACCCCTCCACTTT
cdr3_aa: CASRGTAHSPLHF

j_call: TRBJ2-7
d_call: TRBD1
clone_size: NA
v_call: TRBV3-1/TRBV3-2
cdr3_nt: TGTGCCAGCAGACTGGGACAGGCCAACTCCTACGAGCAGTACTTC
cdr3_aa: CASRLGQANSYEQYF

j_call: TRBJ2-3
d_call: TRBD2
clone_size: NA
v_call: TRBV7-6
cdr3_nt: TGTGCCAGCAGCTTAAGTGCGGGAGTGGGCACAGATACGCAGTATTTT
cdr3_aa: CASSLSAGVGTDTQYF

j_call: TRBJ1-5
d_call: NA
clone_size: NA
v_call: TRBV2
cdr3_nt: TGTGCCAGCAGTGGCACAGGCTCGGGCAATCAGCCCCAGCATTTT
cdr3_aa: CASSGTGSGNQPQHF

j_call: TRBJ2-4
d_call: TRBD1
clone_size: NA
v_call: TRBV5-1
cdr3_nt: TGCGCCAGCAGCTTGGCGATAGACAGGGCTGGCGCCAAAAACATTCAGTACTTC
cdr3_aa: CASSLAIDRAGAKNIQYF

j_call: TRBJ2-3
d_call: NA
clone_size: few
v_call: TRBV10-1
cdr3_nt: TGCGCCAGCAGTGAGAAGGGACTCAGCACAGATACGCAGTATTTT
cdr3_aa: CASSEKGLSTDTQYF

j_call: TRBJ2-3
d_call: NA
clone_size: once
v_call: TRBV18
cdr3_nt: TGTGCCAGCTCACTTCAGACAGATACGCAGTATTTT
cdr3_aa: CASSLQTDTQYF

j_call: TRBJ2-3
d_call: NA
clone_size: NA
v_call: TRBV7-2
cdr3_nt: TGTGCCAGCAGCTTAGCGCAGGCAGGAGGAAGAGATACGCAGTATTTT
cdr3_aa: CASSLAQAGGRDTQYF

j_call: TRBJ2-7
d_call: NA
clone_size: many
v_call: TRBV5-5
cdr3_nt: TGTGCCAGCAGTTTCGGGTCTCTCCCCGAGCAGTACTTC
cdr3_aa: CASSFGSLPEQYF

j_call: TRBJ1-2
d_call: NA
clone_size: few
v_call: TRBV2
cdr3_nt: TGTGCCAGCAGTGAAGCCCCTACCGGCTATGGCTACACCTTC
cdr3_aa: CASSEAPTGYGYTF

j_call: TRBJ2-3
d_call: TRBD2
clone_size: NA
v_call: TRBV6-5
cdr3_nt: TGTGCCAGCAGTCTAGCGGCTAGCACAGATACGCAGTATTTT
cdr3_aa: CASSLAASTDTQYF

j_call: TRBJ2-5
d_call: TRBD1
clone_size: NA
v_call: TRBV9
cdr3_nt: TGTGCCAGCAGCCGGACAGGGGGTCAAGAGACCCAGTACTTC
cdr3_aa: CASSRTGGQETQYF

j_call: TRBJ1-2
d_call: NA
clone_size: NA
v_call: TRBV7-9
cdr3_nt: TGTGCCAGCAGCTACCTACAGGGCCCGACTAACTATGGCTACACCTTC
cdr3_aa: CASSYLQGPTNYGYTF

j_call: TRBJ2-7
d_call: TRBD1
clone_size: NA
v_call: TRBV6-1
cdr3_nt: TGTGCCAGCAGTGAGGCGGGACAGGGGGTATACGGGCAGTACTTC
cdr3_aa: CASSEAGQGVYGQYF

j_call: TRBJ2-1
d_call: NA
clone_size: NA
v_call: TRBV9
cdr3_nt: TGTGCCAGCAGCGCTGGGGGGAGCTCCTACAATGAGCAGTTCTTC
cdr3_aa: CASSAGGSSYNEQFF

j_call: TRBJ1-2
d_call: TRBD1
clone_size: once
v_call: TRBV7-9
cdr3_nt: TGTGCCAGCAGCCGAATCTCGACAGGGGGCTTAGAGCGCTACACCTTC
cdr3_aa: CASSRISTGGLERYTF

j_call: TRBJ2-1
d_call: TRBD1
clone_size: once
v_call: TRBV2
cdr3_nt: TGTGCCAGCAGTAGAACAGGGGAGAGCTCCTACAATGAGCAGTTCTTC
cdr3_aa: CASSRTGESSYNEQFF

j_call: TRBJ2-1
d_call: NA
clone_size: NA
v_call: TRBV7-3
cdr3_nt: TGTGCCAGCAGCTTAACTCTCGCAGGGTACAATGAGCAGTTCTTC
cdr3_aa: CASSLTLAGYNEQFF

j_call: TRBJ1-1
d_call: TRBD1
clone_size: NA
v_call: TRBV19
cdr3_nt: TGTGCCAGTAGTATAGCCCCAGGACAGGGCACTGAAGCTTTCTTT
cdr3_aa: CASSIAPGQGTEAFF

j_call: TRBJ2-1
d_call: TRBD2
clone_size: NA
v_call: TRBV11-2
cdr3_nt: TGTGCCAGCAGACCGACTAGCGGGGGGGCCCCCTACAATGAGCAGTTCTTC
cdr3_aa: CASRPTSGGAPYNEQFF

j_call: TRBJ1-2
d_call: TRBD1
clone_size: once
v_call: TRBV6-5
cdr3_nt: TGTGCCAGCAGTTTCGACAGGGGCGGCTACACCTTC
cdr3_aa: CASSFDRGGYTF

j_call: TRBJ2-2
d_call: TRBD2
clone_size: NA
v_call: TRBV5-1
cdr3_nt: TGCGCCAGCAGCTCGGGACTAGCGGGGCCAGATGGGGAGCTGTTTTTT
cdr3_aa: CASSSGLAGPDGELFF

j_call: TRBJ2-4
d_call: TRBD1
clone_size: once
v_call: TRBV7-9
cdr3_nt: TGTGCCAGCAGCTGGGGACAGACCAAAAACATTCAGTACTTC
cdr3_aa: CASSWGQTKNIQYF

j_call: TRBJ1-4
d_call: NA
clone_size: NA
v_call: TRBV7-9
cdr3_nt: TGTGCCAGCAGCTTCACAGGGTCCTATAATGAAAAACTGTTTTTT
cdr3_aa: CASSFTGSYNEKLFF